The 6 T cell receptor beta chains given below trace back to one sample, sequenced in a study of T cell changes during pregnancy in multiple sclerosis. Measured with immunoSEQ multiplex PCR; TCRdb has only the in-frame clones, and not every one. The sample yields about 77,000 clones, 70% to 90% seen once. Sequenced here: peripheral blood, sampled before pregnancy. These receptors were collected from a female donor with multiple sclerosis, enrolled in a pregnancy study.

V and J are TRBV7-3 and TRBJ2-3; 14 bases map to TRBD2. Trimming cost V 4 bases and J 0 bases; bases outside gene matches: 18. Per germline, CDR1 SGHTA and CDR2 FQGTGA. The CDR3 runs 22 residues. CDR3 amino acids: CASSSRTSGGSHGPSSTDTQYF. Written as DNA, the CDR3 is TGTGCCAGCAGCTCGAGGACTAGCGGGGGGTCACACGGCCCATCTAGCACAGATACGCAGTATTTT.

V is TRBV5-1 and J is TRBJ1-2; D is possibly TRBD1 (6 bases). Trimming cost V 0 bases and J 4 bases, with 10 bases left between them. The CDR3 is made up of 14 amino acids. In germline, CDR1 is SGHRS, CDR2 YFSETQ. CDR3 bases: TGCGCCAGCAGCTTGGATACACAGGGCTATGGCTACACCTTC. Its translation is CASSLDTQGYGYTF.

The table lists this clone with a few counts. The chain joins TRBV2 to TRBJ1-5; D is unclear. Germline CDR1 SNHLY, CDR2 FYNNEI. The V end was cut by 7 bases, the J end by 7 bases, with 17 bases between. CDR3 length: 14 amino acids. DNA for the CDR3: TGTGCCAGCACCCGTTCGGAGGGATCCCAGCCCCAGCATTTT. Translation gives CASTRSEGSQPQHF. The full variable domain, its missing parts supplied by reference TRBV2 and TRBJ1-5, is EPEVTQTPSHQVTQMGQEVILRCVPISNHLYFYWYRQILGQKVEFLVSFYNNEISEKSEIFDDQFSVERPDGSNFTLKIRSTKLEDSAMYFCASTRSEGSQPQHFGDGTRLSIL.

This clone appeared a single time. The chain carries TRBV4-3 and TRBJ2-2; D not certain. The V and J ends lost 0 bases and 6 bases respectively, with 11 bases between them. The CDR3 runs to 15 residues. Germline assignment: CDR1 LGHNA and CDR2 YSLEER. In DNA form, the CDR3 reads TGCGCCAGCAGCCAAGAACCCCACTATGCCGGGGAGCTGTTTTTT. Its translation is CASSQEPHYAGELFF.

CDR3 bases: TGTGCCTGGAGTTATGACAGTTCTTCCGGAAACACCATATATTTT. This encodes CAWSYDSSSGNTIYF. V and J are TRBV30 and TRBJ1-3, with D perhaps TRBD1 (5 bases). CDR3 length: 15 amino acids. Trimming stripped 2 bases from V and 4 bases from J, with 15 bases between. The germline V gene encodes CDR1 GTSNPN and CDR2 SVGIG (reference sequence).

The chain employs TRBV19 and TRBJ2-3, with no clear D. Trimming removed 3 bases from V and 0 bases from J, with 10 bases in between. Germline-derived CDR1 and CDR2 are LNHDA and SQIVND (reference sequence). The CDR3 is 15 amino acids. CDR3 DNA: TGTGCCAGTAGTATTCTATTAGCTAGCACAGATACGCAGTATTTT. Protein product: CASSILLASTDTQYF. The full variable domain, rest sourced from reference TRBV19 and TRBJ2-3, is DGGITQSPKYLFRKEGQNVTLSCEQNLNHDAMYWYRQDPGQGLRLIYYSQIVNDFQKGDIAEGYSVSREKKESFPLTVTSAQKNPTAFYLCASSILLASTDTQYFGPGTRLTVL.